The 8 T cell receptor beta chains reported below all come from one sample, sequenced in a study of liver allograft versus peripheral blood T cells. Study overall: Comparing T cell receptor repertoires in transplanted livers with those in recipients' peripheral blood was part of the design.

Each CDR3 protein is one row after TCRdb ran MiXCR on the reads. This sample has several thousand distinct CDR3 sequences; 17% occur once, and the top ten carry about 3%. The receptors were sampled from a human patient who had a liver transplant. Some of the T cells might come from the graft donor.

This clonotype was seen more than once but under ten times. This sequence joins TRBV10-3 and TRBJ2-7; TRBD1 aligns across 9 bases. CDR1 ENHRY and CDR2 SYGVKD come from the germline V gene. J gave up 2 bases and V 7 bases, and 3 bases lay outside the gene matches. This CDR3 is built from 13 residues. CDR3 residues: CAINRDRAYEQYF. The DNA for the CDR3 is TGTGCCATCAACCGGGACAGGGCCTACGAGCAGTACTTC.

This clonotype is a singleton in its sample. DNA for the CDR3: TGTGCCAGCAGCCTCATTGGCAACCCAAGCGGGAATCAGCCCCAGCATTTT. Its translation: CASSLIGNPSGNQPQHF. V usage is TRBV3-1 and J usage is TRBJ1-5, with D unclear. The CDR3 runs 17 residues. Trimming cost V 4 bases and J 4 bases, with 20 bases left between them. Germline V lookup: CDR1 LGHDT, CDR2 YNNKEL (reference sequence).

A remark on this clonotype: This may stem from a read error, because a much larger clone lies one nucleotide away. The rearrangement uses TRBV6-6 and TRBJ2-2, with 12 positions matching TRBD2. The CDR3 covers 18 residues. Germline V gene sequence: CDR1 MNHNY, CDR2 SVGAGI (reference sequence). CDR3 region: CASRPTSGRITNNGELFF. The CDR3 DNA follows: TGTGCCAGCAGACCTACTAGCGGGAGGATTACGAACAACGGGGAGCTGTTTTTT.

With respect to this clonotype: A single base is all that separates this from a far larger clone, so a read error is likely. In nucleotides, the CDR3 is TGTGCCATCAGCACTAGCGGGGGAAGCTCCTACAATGAGCAGTACTTC. Its translation: CAISTSGGSSYNEQYF. The V and J genes are TRBV10-3 and TRBJ2-7, with 11 bases fitting TRBD2. The V segment lost 6 bases and the J segment 7 bases; nucleotides outside the gene matches: 14. The CDR3 loop spans 16 amino acids. The germline CDR1 and CDR2 sequences are ENHRY and SYGVKD.

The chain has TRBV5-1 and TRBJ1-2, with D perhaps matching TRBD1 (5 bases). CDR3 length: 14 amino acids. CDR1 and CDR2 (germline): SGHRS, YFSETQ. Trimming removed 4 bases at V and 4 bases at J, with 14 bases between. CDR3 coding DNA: TGCGCCAGCAGCCCGGACATCTTTGGCTATGGCTACACCTTC. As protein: CASSPDIFGYGYTF. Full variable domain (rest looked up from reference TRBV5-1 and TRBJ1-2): KAGVTQTPRYLIKTRGQQVTLSCSPISGHRSVSWYQQTPGQGLQFLFEYFSETQRNKGNFPGRFSGRQFSNSRSEMNVSTLELGDSALYLCASSPDIFGYGYTFGSGTRLTVV.

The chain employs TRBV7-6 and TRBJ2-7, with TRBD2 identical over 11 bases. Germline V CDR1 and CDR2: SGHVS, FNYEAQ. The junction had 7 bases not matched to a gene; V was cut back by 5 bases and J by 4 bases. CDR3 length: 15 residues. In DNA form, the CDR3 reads TGTGCCAGCAGCCCGATAGCGGGGGGGGCTTACGAGCAGTACTTC. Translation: CASSPIAGGAYEQYF.

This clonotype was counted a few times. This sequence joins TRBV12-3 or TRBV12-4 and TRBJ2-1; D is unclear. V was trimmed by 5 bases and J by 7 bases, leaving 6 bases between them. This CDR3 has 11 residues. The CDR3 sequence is CASSGYNEQFF. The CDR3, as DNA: TGTGCCAGCAGTGGGTATAATGAGCAGTTCTTC.

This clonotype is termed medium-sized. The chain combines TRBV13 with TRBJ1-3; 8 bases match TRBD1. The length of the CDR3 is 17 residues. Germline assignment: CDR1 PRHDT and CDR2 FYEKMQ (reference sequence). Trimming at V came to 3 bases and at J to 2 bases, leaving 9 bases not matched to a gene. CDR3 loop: CASSFGQGLGAGNTIYF. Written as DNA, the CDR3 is TGTGCCAGCAGCTTTGGACAGGGTTTAGGTGCTGGAAACACCATATATTTT.